The clone carrying this T cell receptor beta chain was recorded at least ten times. This record belongs to a study of T cells in Graves' hyperthyroidism and ophthalmopathy. There were TCR beta CDR3 regions amplified from RNA transcripts. With the HTBI primer set, the TCR CDR3 went through a first round of RT-PCR. TCRdb independently ran MiXCR on the multiplex PCR reads; one entry per CDR3 protein. The table includes some 490,000 distinct CDR3 sequences, more than 15% detected once. V shed 2 bases, J shed 3 bases, and the junction held 6 bases outside the gene matches. This CDR3 comprises 16 residues. CDR1 MNHEY and CDR2 SVGAGI come from the germline V gene.

The receptor was derived from a woman younger than 45 with Graves' ophthalmopathy. The rearrangement joins TRBV6-5 to TRBJ1-2; 10 bases are shared with TRBD1. The specimen was blood. CDR3 protein: CASSYHDRGRDYGYTF. CDR3 DNA: TGTGCCAGCAGTTACCATGACAGGGGGCGCGACTATGGCTACACCTTC.